These 5 T cell receptor beta chains share one sample of origin, sequenced in a study of blood T cell repertoires in COVID-19. Clones were read by immunoSEQ multiplex PCR, and TCRdb kept only the in-frame ones, dropping some. The top ten clones hold roughly 4.7% of a sample with about 280,000 clones, 82% of them seen once. Sequenced input: PBMCs or T cells enriched from blood (not recorded which). These receptors were collected from a man between 40 and 49 years old who had been exposed to COVID-19.

The genes are TRBV14 and TRBJ2-7; D perhaps matches TRBD1 (6 bases). Germline values: CDR1 SGHDN, CDR2 FVKESK. V was pared by 0 bases and J by 7 bases, with 13 bases between. This CDR3 has 14 amino acids. CDR3 DNA sequence: TGTGCCAGCAGCCAAGATTGGATGCAGGGGGAGCAGTACTTC. It is translated as CASSQDWMQGEQYF.

V and J are TRBV5-1 and TRBJ2-2; D is possibly TRBD2 (6 bases). With 7 bases removed from V and 5 bases from J, the gap between germline ends came to 9 bases. The germline CDR1 and CDR2 sequences are SGHRS and YFSETQ. The CDR3 is 12 residues long. The chain's CDR3 is CASPSGTGELFF. The CDR3, as DNA: TGCGCCAGCCCAAGCGGGACCGGGGAGCTGTTTTTT.

V usage is TRBV7-3 and J usage is TRBJ2-1, with a possible D match to TRBD2 (6 bases). The CDR3 has 15 amino acids. Germline loops: CDR1 SGHTA, CDR2 FQGTGA. V was shortened by 3 bases and J by 1 base, with 10 bases between the two germline ends. The CDR3 DNA is TGTGCCAGCAGCTTCGGGAGTAGTTCCTACAATGAGCAGTTCTTC. Encoded protein: CASSFGSSSYNEQFF. Full variable domain (remainder filled in from reference TRBV7-3 and TRBJ2-1): GAGVSQTPSNKVTEKGKYVELRCDPISGHTALYWYRQSLGQGPEFLIYFQGTGAADDSGLPNDRFFAVRPEGSVSTLKIQRTERGDSAVYLCASSFGSSSYNEQFFGPGTRLTVL.

J is TRBJ1-1 and V is TRBV14; D unresolved. CDR3 size: 15 residues. V lost 4 bases and J lost 1, with 13 bases in between. From germline, CDR1 is SGHDN and CDR2 FVKESK. This CDR3 reads CASSRIGDWNTEAFF. The DNA for the CDR3 is TGTGCCAGCAGCCGTATTGGAGACTGGAACACTGAAGCTTTCTTT. The full variable domain, rest sourced from reference TRBV14 and TRBJ1-1, is EAGVTQFPSHSVIEKGQTVTLRCDPISGHDNLYWYRRVMGKEIKFLLHFVKESKQDESGMPNNRFLAERTGGTYSTLKVQPAELEDSGVYFCASSRIGDWNTEAFFGQGTRLTVV.

This clone was observed once. For the CDR3, the DNA is TGTGCCAGCAGCAGCGGGACAGGTGCTGAAAAACTGTTTTTT. Protein: CASSSGTGAEKLFF. This chain connects TRBV9 to TRBJ1-4; 8 bases are a match to TRBD1. Germline-derived CDR1 and CDR2 are SGDLS and YYNGEE. The V segment lost 4 bases and the J segment 7 bases; nucleotides outside the gene matches: 6. The CDR3 has 14 residues.